What follows describes a single T cell receptor beta chain. These data belong to a study of blood T cell repertoires in COVID-19. Study at large: COVID-19 samples from acute and convalescent phases originated in the United States, Italy and Spain.

V dropped 0 bases and J dropped 7 bases, with 17 bases sitting between them. Germline V gene sequence: CDR1 SGHRS, CDR2 YFSETQ. There are 16 residues in the CDR3. TCRdb keeps only in-frame clones here, not all; method: immunoSEQ multiplex PCR. The table records about 320,000 clones, 85% of them present only once. J is TRBJ2-1 and V is TRBV5-1, with D uncertain. The clonotype comes from a human donor in a cohort sampled during active COVID-19. Sequencing used peripheral blood. The CDR3 protein is CASSLGNFPGENEQFF. Written as DNA, the CDR3 is TGCGCCAGCAGCTTGGGGAACTTCCCCGGAGAGAATGAGCAGTTCTTC.